A selection of T cell receptor beta chains follows, all from one sample in a study of regulatory T cells in long-lasting Graves disease. MiXCR was run by TCRdb on the multiplex PCR reads, yielding one entry per CDR3 protein. The repertoire holds about 560,000 distinct CDR3 sequences, with 16% as singletons. The data were also submitted as part of a second study, on T cells in Graves' hyperthyroidism and ophthalmopathy.

The sample here was peripheral blood mononuclear cells (PBMCs), taken at new diagnosis, from a patient treated with antithyroid drugs. The receptors derive from a man aged 18 to 29 with Graves disease. Each CDR3 is given with its conserved first and last residue. Each record gives: V gene, J gene, clone size, D gene, CDR3 protein, CDR3 DNA. The D gene is left open where the match is weak. Clone size is given for some rows only: seen once, a few or many times, or a class if the clone is expanded.

>TRBV4-2|TRBJ1-1|-|-
CASSQVTEANTEAFF
TGTGCCAGCAGCCAAGTCACCGAGGCAAACACTGAAGCTTTCTTT
>TRBV19|TRBJ2-7|few|-
CASSAQGPSYEQYF
TGTGCCAGTAGTGCCCAGGGACCATCGTACGAGCAGTACTTC
>TRBV7-9|TRBJ2-7|many|-
CASSQTEDGLGEQYF
TGTGCCAGCAGCCAGACAGAGGATGGACTCGGCGAGCAGTACTTC
>TRBV5-1|TRBJ2-7|many|-
CASSLTGPTYEQYF
TGTGCCAGCAGCCTGACGGGTCCGACCTACGAGCAGTACTTC
>TRBV24-1|TRBJ1-2|once|-
CATSDSPYGQNYGYTF
TGTGCCACCAGTGATTCCCCTTACGGACAGAACTATGGCTACACCTTC
>TRBV5-6|TRBJ1-5|-|-
CASSLTGQREPQHF
TGTGCCAGCAGCTTGACAGGGCAGAGGGAGCCCCAGCATTTT
>TRBV7-2|TRBJ2-3|-|-
CASSLGWYSTDTQYF
TGTGCCAGCAGCTTAGGTTGGTATAGCACAGATACGCAGTATTTT
>TRBV6-2/TRBV6-3|TRBJ2-7|many|-
CASMGYRDTSYEQYF
TGTGCCAGCATGGGGTACCGGGACACTTCCTACGAGCAGTACTTC
>TRBV27|TRBJ2-1|many|TRBD2
CASSWASGNNEQFF
TGTGCCAGCAGTTGGGCTAGCGGGAATAACGAGCAGTTCTTC
>TRBV7-8|TRBJ2-7|many|-
CASSLLGQTGPEQYF
TGTGCCAGCAGCTTATTAGGCCAGACCGGCCCCGAGCAGTACTTC
>TRBV20-1|TRBJ2-5|many|-
CSARGVDRLSETQYF
TGCAGTGCTAGAGGAGTGGACCGACTATCTGAGACCCAGTACTTC
>TRBV19|TRBJ2-3|few|TRBD1
CASSRWDRADTQYF
TGTGCCAGTAGCCGCTGGGACAGGGCAGATACGCAGTATTTT
>TRBV5-4|TRBJ2-3|-|-
CASSSGPADSSTDTQYF
TGTGCCAGCAGCTCCGGACCGGCTGATTCTAGCACAGATACGCAGTATTTT
>TRBV20-1|TRBJ2-1|few|TRBD2
CSARDGGSGGEQFF
TGCAGTGCTAGAGACGGGGGGTCTGGGGGTGAGCAGTTCTTC
>TRBV13|TRBJ2-7|many|-
CASSLSLAYEQYF
TGTGCCAGCAGCTTATCACTAGCATACGAGCAGTACTTC
>TRBV6-1|TRBJ2-7|many|-
CASSTLLRVYEQYF
TGTGCCAGCAGTACCTTACTTAGGGTCTACGAGCAGTACTTC
>TRBV9|TRBJ2-2|few|-
CASSVAFSTTGELFF
TGTGCCAGCAGCGTAGCTTTCAGCACCACCGGGGAGCTGTTTTTT
>TRBV20-1|TRBJ1-5|-|-
CSALGSGKEPQHF
TGCAGTGCTCTTGGCTCAGGGAAGGAGCCCCAGCATTTT
>TRBV25-1|TRBJ2-7|-|TRBD2
CASSPFLAGSGEQYF
TGTGCCAGCAGTCCCTTCCTAGCGGGAAGCGGCGAGCAGTACTTC
>TRBV20-1|TRBJ2-7|many|TRBD2
CSATGLAGGEQYF
TGCAGTGCGACGGGACTAGCGGGAGGCGAGCAGTACTTC
>TRBV20-1|TRBJ1-4|-|-
CSARGSDEKLFF
TGCAGTGCTAGGGGTTCTGATGAAAAACTGTTTTTT
>TRBV7-2|TRBJ2-2|few|-
CASSSRVSGANTGELFF
TGTGCCAGCAGCTCGCGGGTTAGCGGAGCTAACACCGGGGAGCTGTTTTTT
>TRBV2|TRBJ2-1|few|-
CASSPPGGGISNEQFF
TGTGCCAGCAGCCCCCCGGGTGGCGGGATTAGTAATGAGCAGTTCTTC
>TRBV5-1|TRBJ1-2|few|-
CASSPVGSFNYGYTF
TGCGCCAGCAGCCCCGTTGGGAGTTTTAACTATGGCTACACCTTC
>TRBV11-2|TRBJ2-3|many|TRBD2
CASSFLAGGDTQYF
TGTGCCAGCAGCTTCCTAGCGGGAGGAGATACGCAGTATTTT
>TRBV28|TRBJ1-2|many|TRBD1
CASSSAGTGAGGYTF
TGTGCCAGCAGTTCGGCCGGGACAGGGGCTGGTGGCTACACCTTC
>TRBV7-9|TRBJ2-1|-|TRBD2
CASSLRGGGPGDEQFF
TGTGCCAGCAGCTTGCGGGGGGGAGGGCCTGGCGATGAGCAGTTCTTC
>TRBV5-1|TRBJ2-7|-|TRBD1
CASSLRGTEPYEQYF
TGCGCCAGCAGCTTGAGGGGGACAGAGCCCTACGAGCAGTACTTC
>TRBV7-9|TRBJ2-5|many|-
CASRMEGEETQYF
TGTGCCAGCAGGATGGAGGGCGAAGAGACCCAGTACTTC
>TRBV11-2|TRBJ2-1|-|TRBD1
CASSPRQGKAYNEQFF
TGTGCCAGCAGCCCCCGACAGGGGAAAGCCTACAATGAGCAGTTCTTC
>TRBV7-2|TRBJ2-1|few|TRBD2
CASSGRGGRRNEQFF
TGTGCCAGCAGCGGGCGCGGCGGGAGAAGGAATGAGCAGTTCTTC
>TRBV7-9|TRBJ2-7|-|-
CASSPRTELYEQYF
TGTGCCAGCAGCCCAAGGACAGAGCTATACGAGCAGTACTTC
>TRBV6-1|TRBJ2-7|-|TRBD2
CASSPTSGGHYEQYF
TGTGCCAGCAGTCCAACTAGCGGGGGCCACTACGAGCAGTACTTC
>TRBV12-3/TRBV12-4|TRBJ1-1|many|-
CASSHGQLMNTEAFF
TGTGCCAGCAGTCACGGACAGCTGATGAACACTGAAGCTTTCTTT
>TRBV7-9|TRBJ2-4|many|TRBD2
CASSRTSGTIKNIQYF
TGTGCCAGCAGTCGGACTAGCGGTACTATCAAAAACATTCAGTACTTC
>TRBV5-1|TRBJ2-2|many|-
CASSLESRRGTGELFF
TGCGCCAGCAGCTTGGAGTCCCGGAGGGGCACCGGGGAGCTGTTTTTT
>TRBV7-9|TRBJ2-1|-|TRBD2
CASSLVAGGPRDNEQFF
TGTGCCAGCAGCTTAGTGGCGGGAGGGCCTAGGGACAATGAGCAGTTCTTC
>TRBV29-1|TRBJ2-7|many|TRBD2
CSAAGERYPYEQYF
TGCAGCGCCGCGGGAGAGCGATACCCCTACGAGCAGTACTTC
>TRBV5-5|TRBJ2-7|few|-
CASSLGLGLSEQYF
TGTGCCAGCAGCTTGGGGTTAGGGCTCAGCGAGCAGTACTTC
>TRBV11-2|TRBJ1-2|many|TRBD1
CASSPEGGVYGYTF
TGTGCCAGCAGCCCTGAAGGGGGCGTCTATGGCTACACCTTC
>TRBV4-1|TRBJ2-5|-|-
CASSQVVREYQETQYF
TGCGCCAGCAGCCAAGTTGTTAGGGAGTACCAAGAGACCCAGTACTTC
>TRBV6-1|TRBJ2-7|many|TRBD1
CASTVQAGGHGSSYEQYF
TGTGCCAGCACGGTCCAGGCAGGGGGCCATGGGAGCTCCTACGAGCAGTACTTC
>TRBV28|TRBJ2-5|-|-
CASSFGHAGQETQYF
TGTGCCAGCAGCTTTGGACACGCTGGACAAGAGACCCAGTACTTC
>TRBV20-1|TRBJ2-1|-|-
CSASKAGRGSYNEQFF
TGCAGTGCTAGCAAAGCGGGCCGGGGCTCCTACAATGAGCAGTTCTTC
>TRBV12-3/TRBV12-4|TRBJ2-7|many|TRBD2
CASRSLGGSSYEQYF
TGTGCCAGCAGGTCGTTGGGCGGGAGTTCCTACGAGCAGTACTTC
>TRBV11-2|TRBJ2-2|few|TRBD1
CASSFFGQGGTGELVF
TGTGCCAGCAGCTTCTTCGGACAGGGTGGAACCGGGGAGCTGGTTTTT
>TRBV28|TRBJ2-3|many|TRBD2
CASSFHGTSGSADTQYF
TGTGCCAGCAGTTTCCACGGGACTAGCGGGAGCGCAGATACGCAGTATTTT
>TRBV20-1|TRBJ2-3|-|TRBD2
CSARGGREVPTDTQYF
TGCAGTGCTAGAGGAGGACGGGAGGTACCCACAGATACGCAGTATTTT
>TRBV11-2|TRBJ2-1|-|-
CASSPRGLAVSSYNEQFF
TGTGCCAGCAGCCCTAGGGGTTTAGCGGTAAGCTCCTACAATGAGCAGTTCTTC
>TRBV5-1|TRBJ2-7|many|TRBD1
CASSLASSGQGAREQYF
TGCGCCAGCAGCTTGGCCTCATCGGGACAGGGGGCCCGCGAGCAGTACTTC
>TRBV10-3|TRBJ1-1|many|-
CAIGGWDTEAFF
TGTGCCATCGGAGGATGGGACACTGAAGCTTTCTTT
>TRBV29-1|TRBJ2-1|-|TRBD2
CSVESGRTAEQFF
TGCAGCGTTGAGAGCGGGAGAACGGCTGAGCAGTTCTTC
>TRBV7-8|TRBJ2-7|many|TRBD2
CASSSPVQAGGREQYF
TGTGCCAGCAGCTCCCCAGTCCAAGCGGGAGGGCGCGAGCAGTACTTC
>TRBV12-3/TRBV12-4|TRBJ2-7|-|TRBD1
CASTPGGTGAEQYF
TGTGCCAGCACCCCAGGTGGGACAGGGGCCGAGCAGTACTTC
>TRBV12-3/TRBV12-4|TRBJ2-3|many|TRBD2
CASSFGGGADTQYF
TGTGCCAGCAGTTTCGGGGGAGGGGCAGATACGCAGTATTTT
>TRBV7-2|TRBJ2-7|many|-
CASSSTRPSEQYF
TGTGCCAGCAGCTCAACAAGGCCGAGCGAGCAGTACTTC
>TRBV4-1|TRBJ1-2|once|-
CASSPLFRADYGYTF
TGCGCCAGCAGCCCCTTGTTTAGGGCAGATTATGGCTACACCTTC
>TRBV6-1|TRBJ1-1|-|-
CASSEERPINTEAFF
TGTGCCAGCAGTGAAGAGCGGCCGATAAACACTGAAGCTTTCTTT
>TRBV7-9|TRBJ2-5|many|TRBD2
CASSWPSGIRETQYF
TGTGCCAGCAGTTGGCCTAGCGGGATCCGAGAGACCCAGTACTTC
>TRBV12-5|TRBJ2-1|many|TRBD2
CASGLWRVAGDPALSLYNEQFF
TGTGCTAGTGGTTTGTGGCGGGTAGCGGGAGACCCCGCGTTATCGCTATACAATGAGCAGTTCTTC